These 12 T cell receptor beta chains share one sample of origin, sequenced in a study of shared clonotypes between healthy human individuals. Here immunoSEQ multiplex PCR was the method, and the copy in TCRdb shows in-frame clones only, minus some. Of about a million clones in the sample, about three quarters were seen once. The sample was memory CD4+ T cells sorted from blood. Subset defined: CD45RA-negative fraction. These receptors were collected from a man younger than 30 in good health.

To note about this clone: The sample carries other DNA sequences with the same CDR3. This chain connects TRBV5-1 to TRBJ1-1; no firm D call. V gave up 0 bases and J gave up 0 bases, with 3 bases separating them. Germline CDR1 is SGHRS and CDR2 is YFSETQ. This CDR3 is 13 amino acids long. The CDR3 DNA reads TGCGCCAGCAGCTTGGGCCTGAACACTGAAGCTTTCTTT. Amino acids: CASSLGLNTEAFF. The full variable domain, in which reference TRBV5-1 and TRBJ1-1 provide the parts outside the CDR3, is KAGVTQTPRYLIKTRGQQVTLSCSPISGHRSVSWYQQTPGQGLQFLFEYFSETQRNKGNFPGRFSGRQFSNSRSEMNVSTLELGDSALYLCASSLGLNTEAFFGQGTRLTVV.

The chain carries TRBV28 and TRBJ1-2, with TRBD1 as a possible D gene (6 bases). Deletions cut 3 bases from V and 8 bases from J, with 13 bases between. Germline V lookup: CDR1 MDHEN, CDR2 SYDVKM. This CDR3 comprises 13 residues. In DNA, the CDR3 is TGTGCCAGCAGTTTGGGGGGGGCGCTGGGCTACACCTTC. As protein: CASSLGGALGYTF.

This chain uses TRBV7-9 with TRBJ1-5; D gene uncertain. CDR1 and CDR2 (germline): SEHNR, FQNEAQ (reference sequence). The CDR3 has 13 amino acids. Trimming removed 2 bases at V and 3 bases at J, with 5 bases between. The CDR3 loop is CASSLTDNQPQHF. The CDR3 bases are TGTGCCAGCAGCTTAACAGACAATCAGCCCCAGCATTTT.

The DNA for the CDR3 is TGTGCCAGCAGCATCGGGACTAGCGGGTTGTACGAGCAGTACTTC. It is translated as CASSIGTSGLYEQYF. The chain couples TRBV5-4 to TRBJ2-7; 12 bases match TRBD2. CDR1 SGHNT and CDR2 YYREEE come from the germline V gene (reference sequence). The CDR3 consists of 15 residues. V gave up 4 bases and J gave up 4 bases; unmatched junction bases: 6.

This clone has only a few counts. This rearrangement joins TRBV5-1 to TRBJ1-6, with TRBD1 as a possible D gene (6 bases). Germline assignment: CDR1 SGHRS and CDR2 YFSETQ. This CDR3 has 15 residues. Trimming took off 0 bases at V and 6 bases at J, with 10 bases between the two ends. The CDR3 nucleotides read TGCGCCAGCAGCTTGGGGCAGGGGCCTAATTCACCCCTCCACTTT. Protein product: CASSLGQGPNSPLHF.

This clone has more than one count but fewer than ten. The CDR3 loop is CASSRVAGSYEQYF. In nucleotides, the CDR3 is TGCGCCAGCAGCCGGGTGGCGGGATCCTACGAGCAGTACTTC. The gene calls are TRBV4-3 and TRBJ2-7; maybe TRBD2 (6 bases). Trimming shortened V by 4 bases and J by 1 base, and 11 bases separated the two germline ends. The CDR3 is made up of 14 amino acids. Germline CDR1 LGHNA, CDR2 YSLEER.

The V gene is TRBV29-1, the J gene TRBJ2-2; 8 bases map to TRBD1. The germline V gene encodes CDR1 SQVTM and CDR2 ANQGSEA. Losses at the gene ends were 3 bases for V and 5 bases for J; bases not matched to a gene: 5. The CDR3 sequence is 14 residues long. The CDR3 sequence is CSVEGDRSTGELFF. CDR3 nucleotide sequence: TGCAGCGTTGAGGGGGACAGGTCGACCGGGGAGCTGTTTTTT.

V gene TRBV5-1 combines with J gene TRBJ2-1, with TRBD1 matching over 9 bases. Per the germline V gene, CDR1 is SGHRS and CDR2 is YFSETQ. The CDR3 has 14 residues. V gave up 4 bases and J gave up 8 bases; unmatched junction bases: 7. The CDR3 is CASSPGTGTHEQFF. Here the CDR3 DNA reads TGCGCCAGCAGCCCCGGGACAGGGACCCATGAGCAGTTCTTC.

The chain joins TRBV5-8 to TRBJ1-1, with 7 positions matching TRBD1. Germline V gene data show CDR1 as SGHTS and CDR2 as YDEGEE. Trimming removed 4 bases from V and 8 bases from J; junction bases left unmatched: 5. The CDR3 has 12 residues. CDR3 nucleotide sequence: TGTGCCAGCAGCATGACAGGGCGCGAAGCTTTCTTT. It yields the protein CASSMTGREAFF. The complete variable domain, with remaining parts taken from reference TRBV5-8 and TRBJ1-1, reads EAGVTQSPTHLIKTRGQQATLRCSPISGHTSVYWYQQALGLGLQFLLWYDEGEERNRGNFPPRFSGRQFPNYSSELNVNALELEDSALYLCASSMTGREAFFGQGTRLTVV.

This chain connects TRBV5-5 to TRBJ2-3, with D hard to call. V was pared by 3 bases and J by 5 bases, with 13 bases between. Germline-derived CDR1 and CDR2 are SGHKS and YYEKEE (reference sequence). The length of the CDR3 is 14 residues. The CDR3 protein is CASSSQNLRDTQYF. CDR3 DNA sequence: TGTGCCAGCAGCTCACAGAACCTCAGAGATACGCAGTATTTT.

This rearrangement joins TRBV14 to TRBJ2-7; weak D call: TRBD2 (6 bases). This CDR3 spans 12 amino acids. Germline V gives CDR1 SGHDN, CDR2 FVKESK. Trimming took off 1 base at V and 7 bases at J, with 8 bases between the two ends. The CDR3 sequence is CASSQVGGEQYF. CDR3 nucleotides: TGTGCCAGCAGCCAAGTCGGAGGGGAGCAGTACTTC.

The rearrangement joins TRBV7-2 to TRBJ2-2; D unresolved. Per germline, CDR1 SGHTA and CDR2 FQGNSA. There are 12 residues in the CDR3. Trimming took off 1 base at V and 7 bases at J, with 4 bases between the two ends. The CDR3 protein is CASSLVGGELFF. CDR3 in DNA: TGTGCCAGCAGCTTAGTCGGCGGGGAGCTGTTTTTT.